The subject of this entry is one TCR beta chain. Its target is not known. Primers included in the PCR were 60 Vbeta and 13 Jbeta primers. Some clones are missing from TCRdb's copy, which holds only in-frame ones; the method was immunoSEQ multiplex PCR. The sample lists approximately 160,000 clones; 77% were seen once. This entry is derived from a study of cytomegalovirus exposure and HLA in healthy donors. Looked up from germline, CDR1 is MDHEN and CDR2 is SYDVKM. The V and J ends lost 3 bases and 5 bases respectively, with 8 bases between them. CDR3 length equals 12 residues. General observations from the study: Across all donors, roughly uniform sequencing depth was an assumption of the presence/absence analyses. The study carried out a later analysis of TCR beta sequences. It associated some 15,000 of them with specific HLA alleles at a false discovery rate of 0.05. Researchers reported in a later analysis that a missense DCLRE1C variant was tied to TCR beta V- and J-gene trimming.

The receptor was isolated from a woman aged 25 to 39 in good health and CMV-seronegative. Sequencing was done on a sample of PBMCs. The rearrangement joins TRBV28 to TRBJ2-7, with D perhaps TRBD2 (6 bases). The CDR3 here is CASSFRGNEQYF. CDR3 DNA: TGTGCCAGCAGTTTCCGGGGGAACGAGCAGTACTTC.